The next 9 T cell receptor beta chains were all read from a single sample in a study of T-cell memory formation after mild COVID-19. Each CDR3 protein gets one entry after TCRdb re-called the 5' RACE reads with MiXCR. The sample records around 530,000 distinct CDR3 sequences, 20% to 25% being singletons. Sample: PBMCs or a T cell subset sorted from them (not recorded which). These receptors were taken from an adult woman who had mild COVID-19 (a few samples of this study predate the infection). Cell type and time point are not known.

Only a few counts were recorded for this clonotype. V gene TRBV7-9 combines with J gene TRBJ2-2; a weak D match, TRBD1 (5 bases). This CDR3 spans 14 amino acids. V lost 3 bases and J 6 bases, leaving 11 bases between the germline ends. CDR1 and CDR2 from the germline V gene are SEHNR and FQNEAQ (reference sequence). CDR3 DNA: TGTGCCAGCAGCTTTTGGCAGGGTGCCGGGGAGCTGTTTTTT. It translates to CASSFWQGAGELFF.

This clonotype was recorded a few times. V is TRBV12-3 or TRBV12-4 and J is TRBJ1-2; possible D gene TRBD1, 5 bases. V was pared by 7 bases and J by 5 bases, with 17 bases between. The CDR3 sequence is 14 residues long. CDR3 protein: CASTVGRSFYGYTF. CDR3 coding DNA: TGTGCCAGCACCGTGGGACGGAGCTTTTATGGCTACACCTTC.

This clonotype was recorded at least ten times. The rearrangement uses TRBV6-5 and TRBJ2-1; D remains unclear. The germline gives CDR1 MNHEY, CDR2 SVGAGI. The CDR3 is 14 residues long. The V gene lost 6 bases and the J gene lost 0 bases, with 9 bases spanning the gap. CDR3 nucleotides: TGTGCCAGCAGCGTAGATAGCTCCTACAATGAGCAGTTCTTC. As protein: CASSVDSSYNEQFF.

The J gene is TRBJ1-2, the V gene TRBV5-5; 10 nucleotides align to TRBD1. Germline-derived CDR1 and CDR2 are SGHKS and YYEKEE (reference sequence). CDR3 length equals 16 residues. V lost 0 bases, J lost 8 bases, and 10 bases stayed unmatched. CDR3 nucleotides: TGTGCCAGCAGCTTGGCCCCAGGGACAGGGGCCAGGGGCTACACCTTC. Translation gives CASSLAPGTGARGYTF.

This clonotype was counted between two and nine times. This chain connects TRBV7-2 to TRBJ2-7; possibly TRBD1 for D (6 bases). Germline V gene sequence: CDR1 SGHTA, CDR2 FQGNSA. The V gene lost 3 bases and the J gene lost 5 bases, with 11 bases spanning the gap. The CDR3 length is 13 residues. The DNA for the CDR3 is TGTGCCAGCAGCTTTGACAGGCGTAACGAGCAGTACTTC. Translated: CASSFDRRNEQYF. The complete variable domain, with remaining parts taken from reference TRBV7-2 and TRBJ2-7, reads GAGVSQSPSNKVTEKGKDVELRCDPISGHTALYWYRQSLGQGLEFLIYFQGNSAPDKSGLPSDRFSAERTGGSVSTLTIQRTQQEDSAVYLCASSFDRRNEQYFGPGTRLTVT.

The genes are TRBV7-9 and TRBJ1-1; D gene uncertain. The CDR3 extends over 14 amino acids. The ends were cut back, 6 bases at V and 13 bases at J, with 24 bases in the middle. CDR1 and CDR2 from the germline V gene are SEHNR and FQNEAQ (reference sequence). The CDR3 DNA follows: TGTGCCAGCAGGTCCGGCGGGGAGGGATATTATGTTTTCTTT. This codes for CASRSGGEGYYVFF.

The table lists this clonotype with a few counts. This chain links TRBV5-1 with TRBJ2-7; TRBD1 aligns across 12 bases. The CDR3 has 15 residues. Germline V CDR1 and CDR2: SGHRS, YFSETQ. Unmatched junction bases numbered 9, after V lost 4 bases and J lost 7 bases. Here the CDR3 reads CASSITGTGGFEQYF. In DNA form, the CDR3 reads TGCGCCAGCAGCATAACCGGGACAGGGGGCTTTGAGCAGTACTTC.

This chain connects TRBV12-3 or TRBV12-4 to TRBJ2-3; TRBD1 matches at 9 bases. V lost 3 bases and J lost 6; bases outside the gene matches: 10. CDR3 size: 16 residues. The CDR3 coding sequence is TGTGCCAGCAGTTTGAGGTCGGGACAGGGCAGCGATACGCAGTATTTT. It yields the protein CASSLRSGQGSDTQYF.

This clonotype was counted a few times. The J gene is TRBJ1-4, the V gene TRBV3-1; D unresolved. Germline lookup yields CDR1 LGHDT and CDR2 YNNKEL (reference sequence). The ends were cut back, 4 bases at V and 8 bases at J, with 14 bases in the middle. This CDR3 has 14 amino acids. This CDR3 is CASSPRAGKEKLFF. The CDR3 DNA is TGTGCCAGCAGCCCTAGGGCAGGCAAGGAAAAACTGTTTTTT. Variable domain in full (rest from reference TRBV3-1 and TRBJ1-4): DTAVSQTPKYLVTQMGNDKSIKCEQNLGHDTMYWYKQDSKKFLKIMFSYNNKELIINETVPNRFSPKSPDKAHLNLHINSLELGDSAVYFCASSPRAGKEKLFFGSGTQLSVL.